A single sample is the source of the 16 T cell receptor beta chains below, sequenced in a study of neurological immune-mediated disorders. TCRdb re-analysed the 5' RACE reads in MiXCR, keeping a single row per CDR3 protein. This repertoire shows 70,000 to 95,000 distinct CDR3 sequences, 17% found once; its top ten account for approximately 15%. Material for sequencing was PBMCs. The receptors were gathered from a woman aged 40 to 49 in good health.

This clonotype was counted many times. The chain carries TRBV5-1 and TRBJ1-1; no firm D call. The CDR3 has 13 residues. Trimming cost V 4 bases and J 1 base, with 8 bases left between them. Germline V gene lookup returns CDR1 SGHRS and CDR2 YFSETQ. DNA of the CDR3: TGCGCCAGCAGCCAGTCGAAGAACACTGAAGCTTTCTTT. The encoded protein is CASSQSKNTEAFF.

This clonotype was detected ten times or more. V usage is TRBV6-2 or TRBV6-3 and J usage is TRBJ1-5; no definite D call. The ends were cut back, 6 bases at V and 1 base at J, with 16 bases in the middle. The CDR3 is made up of 16 amino acids. Germline V CDR1 and CDR2: MNHEY, SVGEGT. The CDR3 nucleotides are TGTGCCAGCAGCCTAGGGATTCGAGGAAGCAATCAGCCCCAGCATTTT. Translated: CASSLGIRGSNQPQHF.

A word on this clonotype: A read error may be the cause here, since a much bigger clone is one base away. The chain uses TRBV30 and TRBJ1-1; D gene uncertain. V was cut by 1 base and J by 5 bases, with 8 bases left in between. This CDR3 is 12 amino acids long. Germline CDR1 and CDR2: GTSNPN and SVGIG (reference sequence). The CDR3 reads CAWSGAVTEAFF. The DNA for the CDR3 is TGTGCCTGGAGTGGAGCCGTGACTGAAGCTTTCTTT.

The table lists this clonotype with many counts. The rearrangement uses TRBV24-1 and TRBJ2-1; D tentatively fits TRBD1 or TRBD2 (5 bases each). V shed 9 bases and J shed 6 bases, with 17 bases lying between them. CDR3 length equals 14 residues. From germline, CDR1 is KGHDR and CDR2 SFDVKD. As DNA, the CDR3 is TGTGCCACCCTCTGGGACCGCGGAGGCAATGAGCAGTTCTTC. Translated, it gives CATLWDRGGNEQFF.

This clonotype was counted many times. The CDR3 DNA is TGCAGTGCTAGAGAACTTAGACAGGCAAGAGACGGGCCCCAGTACTTC. It encodes CSARELRQARDGPQYF. The chain combines TRBV20-1 with TRBJ2-5; TRBD1 is a possible D gene (6 bases). The V gene's germline CDR1 is DFQATT and CDR2 SNEGSKA (reference sequence). The V and J ends lost 0 bases and 9 bases respectively, with 23 bases between them. The CDR3 sequence is 16 residues long.

Ten or more counts support this clonotype. The chain is built from TRBV3-1 and TRBJ2-5; no firm D call. The germline gives CDR1 LGHDT, CDR2 YNNKEL (reference sequence). The germline V and J ends were trimmed by 4 bases and 5 bases, with 14 bases remaining between them. The CDR3 is made up of 14 amino acids. This CDR3 is CASSLRQPRETQYF. CDR3 DNA: TGTGCCAGCAGCCTGAGGCAACCGAGGGAGACCCAGTACTTC.

This clonotype was observed many times. This rearrangement joins TRBV9 to TRBJ2-1; D perhaps matches TRBD2 (7 bases). With 0 bases removed from V and 9 bases from J, the gap between germline ends came to 28 bases. The CDR3 has 19 residues. The germline CDR1 and CDR2 sequences are SGDLS and YYNGEE. CDR3 in amino acids: CASSVDPLIVGGPVSEQFF. CDR3 coding DNA: TGTGCCAGCAGCGTAGACCCCCTTATCGTGGGGGGGCCGGTCAGTGAGCAGTTCTTC. Looking up the rest from reference TRBV9 and TRBJ2-1 gives the full variable domain: DSGVTQTPKHLITATGQRVTLRCSPRSGDLSVYWYQQSLDQGLQFLIQYYNGEERAKGNILERFSAQQFPDLHSELNLSSLELGDSALYFCASSVDPLIVGGPVSEQFFGPGTRLTVL.

The chain links TRBV19 to TRBJ2-2, with D possibly being TRBD1 (5 bases). CDR1 LNHDA and CDR2 SQIVND come from the germline V gene (reference sequence). The CDR3 covers 15 residues. The V gene lost 6 bases and the J gene lost 4 bases, with 15 bases spanning the gap. DNA for the CDR3: TGTGCCAGTAGCAAAAATAGACAGAGCACCGGGGAGCTGTTTTTT. It codes for CASSKNRQSTGELFF.

A word on this clonotype: A much larger clone lies a single base off, so this may be a read error. CDR3 sequence: CSANENIGNKPQHF. The CDR3 region has the DNA TGCAGTGCAAACGAGAACATCGGCAATAAGCCCCAGCATTTT. V and J are TRBV20-1 and TRBJ1-5; no firm D call. Per germline, CDR1 DFQATT and CDR2 SNEGSKA (reference sequence). CDR3 length: 14 residues.

This clonotype was recorded at least ten times. This chain connects TRBV29-1 to TRBJ1-1, with D possibly TRBD1 on 5 matching bases. Germline lookup yields CDR1 SQVTM and CDR2 ANQGSEA. Trimming took 6 bases from V and 0 from J, leaving 8 bases between them. The CDR3 is made up of 12 amino acids. Written as DNA, the CDR3 is TGCAGCGTCGGGACGGTGAACACTGAAGCTTTCTTT. Translating gives CSVGTVNTEAFF.

This clonotype was counted many times. In nucleotides, the CDR3 is TGCGCCAGCAGCACTGGAAGGGGGCGGTACCAAGAGACCCAGTACTTC. This sequence encodes CASSTGRGRYQETQYF. The chain combines TRBV5-1 with TRBJ2-5, with 7 nucleotides matching TRBD1. Trimming cost V 4 bases and J 0 bases; bases outside gene matches: 9. The germline V gene encodes CDR1 SGHRS and CDR2 YFSETQ. This CDR3 spans 16 amino acids.

This clonotype was observed many times. The rearrangement links TRBV18 to TRBJ1-1; TRBD1 agrees at 8 bases. The germline CDR1 and CDR2 sequences are KGHSH and LQKENI. With 3 bases clipped from V and 3 bases from J, the junction kept 3 bases outside the gene matches. The CDR3 runs 14 residues. CDR3 coding DNA: TGTGCCAGCTCACCTACGGACAGGGACACTGAAGCTTTCTTT. Its translation is CASSPTDRDTEAFF.

This clonotype was seen many times. The rearrangement uses TRBV5-1 and TRBJ1-2, with a tentative D call TRBD1 (5 bases). This CDR3 is 17 amino acids long. Germline V gives CDR1 SGHRS, CDR2 YFSETQ. V was cut by 4 bases and J by 0 bases, with 19 bases left in between. The CDR3 loop reads CASSRGGVREANYGYTF. In nucleotides, the CDR3 is TGCGCCAGCAGCCGGGGCGGGGTTCGAGAAGCTAACTATGGCTACACCTTC. The entire variable domain, with the rest obtained from reference TRBV5-1 and TRBJ1-2, is as follows: KAGVTQTPRYLIKTRGQQVTLSCSPISGHRSVSWYQQTPGQGLQFLFEYFSETQRNKGNFPGRFSGRQFSNSRSEMNVSTLELGDSALYLCASSRGGVREANYGYTFGSGTRLTVV.

This clonotype showed up many times. The rearrangement links TRBV7-2 to TRBJ1-2, with a tentative D call TRBD1 (5 bases). This CDR3 is 13 amino acids long. CDR1 and CDR2 (germline): SGHTA, FQGNSA. The V end lost 3 bases, the J end lost 8 bases, and 13 bases lay between the germline ends. CDR3 protein: CASSLGPPRGYTF. The DNA of the CDR3 is TGTGCCAGCAGCTTGGGACCGCCGAGGGGCTACACCTTC.

The sample holds many counts of this clonotype. The chain uses TRBV7-8 and TRBJ1-4, with TRBD1 as a possible D gene (5 bases). Germline V gene lookup returns CDR1 SGHVS and CDR2 FQNEAQ. Trimming shortened V by 6 bases and J by 8 bases, and 19 bases separated the two germline ends. The CDR3 covers 15 residues. The CDR3 is CASRGVGLQGEKLFF. DNA of the CDR3: TGTGCCAGCAGGGGGGTGGGGCTCCAAGGGGAAAAACTGTTTTTT.

This clonotype was counted many times. The genes are TRBV5-1 and TRBJ1-1; D uncertain. V was shortened by 6 bases and J by 0 bases, with 9 bases between the two germline ends. CDR3 length: 13 residues. Germline V gene lookup returns CDR1 SGHRS and CDR2 YFSETQ. The CDR3 coding sequence is TGCGCCAGCACTATTGGGGTGAACACTGAAGCTTTCTTT. This gives the protein CASTIGVNTEAFF.